This TCR beta chain comes out of a study of blood T cell repertoires in COVID-19. In its sample, this clone was seen once. CDR1 is MNHEY, CDR2 SVGAGI, per germline. The ends lost 2 bases at V and 0 bases at J; junction bases unmatched: 0. The CDR3 consists of 14 residues. This table comes from immunoSEQ multiplex PCR, and its TCRdb copy is limited to in-frame clones, with some not included. The data hold 340,000 or so clones, with about 86% observed a single time. This chain joins TRBV6-5 and TRBJ1-2, with TRBD1 identical over 7 bases. The TCR sequence derives from a woman aged 40 to 50 with acute COVID-19. The sample taken for sequencing was PBMCs or T cells enriched from blood (not recorded which). CDR3 protein: CASSYGTANYGYTF. As DNA, the CDR3 is TGTGCCAGCAGTTACGGGACAGCTAACTATGGCTACACCTTC.